Shown below are 8 T cell receptor beta chains from a single sample sequenced in a study of cytomegalovirus exposure and HLA in healthy donors. The primer mix had 60 Vbeta and 13 Jbeta primers. Using immunoSEQ multiplex PCR, the repertoire was profiled, and TCRdb retains in-frame clones only, with some absent. This sample carries tens of thousands of clones, roughly 84% of them seen once, and the ten largest clones take roughly 2.4%. Specimen: PBMCs. These receptors all stem from a woman aged 45-60 years in good health and CMV-seronegative.

J is TRBJ1-3 and V is TRBV13; D not certain. CDR3 length equals 15 residues. CDR1 and CDR2 (germline): PRHDT, FYEKMQ (reference sequence). V was trimmed by 1 base and J by 0 bases, leaving 7 bases between them. CDR3 residues: CASSLVRSSGNTIYF. The DNA for the CDR3 is TGTGCCAGCAGCTTAGTGAGGAGCTCTGGAAACACCATATATTTT.

V gene TRBV7-9 combines with J gene TRBJ2-7; 7 bases align to TRBD2. Germline values: CDR1 SEHNR, CDR2 FQNEAQ (reference sequence). V was clipped by 5 bases and J by 6 bases; unmatched bases: 13. The CDR3 sequence is 15 residues long. The CDR3: CASSRAGYGLAEQYF. The CDR3 DNA reads as TGTGCCAGCAGCCGAGCGGGATATGGGCTCGCCGAGCAGTACTTC.

V gene TRBV18 combines with J gene TRBJ2-2; D not certain. V lost 6 bases and J lost 3, with 5 bases in between. CDR3 length: 12 residues. Germline assignment: CDR1 KGHSH and CDR2 LQKENI. The CDR3 sequence is CASSLDTGELFF. DNA for the CDR3: TGTGCCAGCTCTCTAGACACCGGGGAGCTGTTTTTT.

The V and J genes are TRBV5-6 and TRBJ2-3; TRBD1 matches 10 bases. The CDR3 sequence is 15 residues long. Germline CDR1 is SGHDT and CDR2 is YYEEEE. V lost 4 bases, J lost 4 bases, and 6 bases stayed unmatched. The CDR3 DNA reads TGTGCCAGCAGCCCGGGACAGGGGCTCGCAGATACGCAGTATTTT. It encodes CASSPGQGLADTQYF.

V and J are TRBV23-1 and TRBJ2-7; 10 bases line up with TRBD1. TRBV23-1 is marked as an open reading frame, function uncertain. V was pared by 4 bases and J by 3 bases, with 3 bases of the junction left unmatched. The CDR3 loop spans 14 amino acids. Here the CDR3 reads CASSRDRGFYEQYV. The CDR3 DNA reads as TGCGCCAGCAGTCGGGACAGGGGCTTCTACGAGCAGTACGTC.

V and J are TRBV15 and TRBJ1-2, with TRBD1 identical over 11 bases. This CDR3 contains 14 residues. The junction had 5 bases not matched to a gene; V was cut back by 4 bases and J by 7 bases. CDR1 LNHNV and CDR2 YYDKDF come from the germline V gene (reference sequence). The CDR3 bases are TGTGCCACCAGCAAAGGACAGGGGGCGGCTGGCTACACCTTC. Protein sequence: CATSKGQGAAGYTF.

The chain combines TRBV28 with TRBJ2-7; 14 bases map to TRBD2. The CDR3 contains 15 residues. Germline CDR1 MDHEN, CDR2 SYDVKM. V was clipped by 7 bases and J by 7 bases; unmatched bases: 9. CDR3 sequence: CASTRLAGGLWEQYF. DNA for the CDR3: TGTGCCAGCACCCGACTAGCGGGGGGGCTCTGGGAGCAGTACTTC.

The chain combines TRBV6-6 with TRBJ2-1, with D maybe TRBD2 (6 bases). Trimming pared 8 bases from V and 1 base from J, leaving 15 bases between. Per germline, CDR1 MNHNY and CDR2 SVGAGI (reference sequence). The CDR3 length is 15 residues. The CDR3, as DNA: TGTGCCAGCTGGAAGTCGGGGGTATCCTACAATGAGCAGTTCTTC. The encoded protein is CASWKSGVSYNEQFF.